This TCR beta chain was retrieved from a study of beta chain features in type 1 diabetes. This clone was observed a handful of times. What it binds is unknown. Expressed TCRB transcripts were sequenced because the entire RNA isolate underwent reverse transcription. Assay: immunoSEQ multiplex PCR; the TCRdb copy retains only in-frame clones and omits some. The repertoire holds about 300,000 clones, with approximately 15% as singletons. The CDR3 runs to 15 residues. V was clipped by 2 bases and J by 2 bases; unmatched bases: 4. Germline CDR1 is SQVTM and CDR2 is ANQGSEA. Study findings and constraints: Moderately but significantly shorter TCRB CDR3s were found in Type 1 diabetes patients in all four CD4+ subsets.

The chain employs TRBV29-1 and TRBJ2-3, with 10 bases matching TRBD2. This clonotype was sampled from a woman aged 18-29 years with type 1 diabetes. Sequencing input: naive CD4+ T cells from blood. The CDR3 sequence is CSVERLAGVTDTQYF. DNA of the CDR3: TGCAGCGTTGAACGGCTAGCGGGGGTCACAGATACGCAGTATTTT.